Here is one TCR beta chain with its context. Its cognate antigen is unknown. Germline V gene data show CDR1 as MGHDK and CDR2 as SYGVNS. Trimming left V 5 bases short and J 7 bases short, with 11 bases between. CDR3 length: 13 amino acids. The data were produced by immunoSEQ multiplex PCR, yet TCRdb's version contains in-frame clones alone and is incomplete. Seen here are more than 550,000 clones, roughly 87% observed once, and the top ten hold 34%. The data are from a study of shared clonotypes between healthy human individuals. Caucasian adults residing in Nashville, Tennessee made up all the donors. Researchers reported that CD8 memory united CD45RO+ cells with CCR7-negative CD45RA+ TemRA cells. The study, taken as a whole, reports: Clonotype sharing across several donors was observed for about 5.2% of naive CD4 clonotypes. Across subsets, estimated richness was generally greater for naive than for memory populations.

V and J are TRBV25-1 and TRBJ1-4, with D unclear. The sequence was collected from a young man in good health. Some clones in this sample may be carry-over from other donors' samples. Sample: memory CD8+ T cells from PBMCs. As for subset: CD45RO+ cells pooled with CCR7-negative TemRA cells. CDR3 amino acids: CASSYDSAEKLFF. The CDR3 coding sequence is TGTGCCAGCAGTTACGATTCAGCTGAAAAACTGTTTTTT.